These 8 T cell receptor beta chains came from one sample sequenced in a study of blood T cell repertoires in COVID-19. TCRdb keeps only in-frame clones here, not all; method: immunoSEQ multiplex PCR. The sample has about 73,000 clones; approximately 90% are singletons. Sequencing was performed on peripheral blood. These TCRs come from a woman under 30 with acute or convalescent COVID-19.

The genes are TRBV12-3 or TRBV12-4 and TRBJ2-1; 7 bases fit TRBD2. The V segment lost 6 bases and the J segment 4 bases; nucleotides outside the gene matches: 3. CDR3 length equals 13 residues. CDR3: CASRLAEYNEQFF. CDR3 DNA: TGTGCCAGCAGGCTAGCGGAGTACAATGAGCAGTTCTTC.

The chain recombines TRBV5-5 with TRBJ2-7, with D possibly matching TRBD1 (6 bases). V dropped 2 bases and J dropped 5 bases, with 17 bases sitting between them. The CDR3 contains 15 residues. Germline V gives CDR1 SGHKS, CDR2 YYEKEE (reference sequence). The CDR3: CASSFAAQGPHEQYF. In nucleotides, the CDR3 is TGTGCCAGCAGCTTCGCTGCACAGGGACCCCACGAGCAGTACTTC.

The chain links TRBV7-6 to TRBJ2-3; 9 bases align to TRBD2. Losses at the gene ends were 0 bases for V and 8 bases for J; bases not matched to a gene: 6. The CDR3 contains 15 residues. Germline assignment: CDR1 SGHVS and CDR2 FNYEAQ. The CDR3 reads CASSLAAGGPGTQYF. The CDR3 coding sequence is TGTGCCAGCAGCTTAGCGGCGGGGGGGCCGGGTACGCAGTATTTT.

The chain carries TRBV5-5 and TRBJ1-1; TRBD1 is a possible D gene (5 bases). Trimming removed 5 bases from V and 0 bases from J, with 8 bases in between. CDR1 is SGHKS and CDR2 is YYEKEE in the germline V gene (reference sequence). The CDR3 runs 13 residues. The CDR3 sequence is CASRIGVNTEAFF. CDR3 bases: TGTGCCAGCAGGATAGGGGTGAACACTGAAGCTTTCTTT.

The rearrangement uses TRBV5-1 and TRBJ1-4, with D perhaps TRBD1 (5 bases). The germline V gene has CDR1 SGHRS and CDR2 YFSETQ. The CDR3 consists of 16 residues. Trimming left V 4 bases short and J 0 bases short, with 13 bases between. This CDR3 is CASSPGSTATNEKLFF. The CDR3 region has the DNA TGCGCCAGCAGCCCCGGGTCGACAGCAACTAATGAAAAACTGTTTTTT.

This chain uses TRBV29-1 with TRBJ1-1; D might be TRBD1 (6 bases). The CDR3 is 13 amino acids. CDR1 and CDR2 from the germline V gene are SQVTM and ANQGSEA. Deletions cut 7 bases from V and 1 base from J, with 13 bases between. CDR3 DNA: TGCAGCGGCGAGGACAGAACGAACACTGAAGCTTTCTTT. This gives the protein CSGEDRTNTEAFF.

The chain carries TRBV7-2 and TRBJ2-3, with 7 bases lining up with TRBD1. The V segment lost 5 bases and the J segment 1 base; nucleotides outside the gene matches: 3. CDR3 length: 14 residues. The germline gives CDR1 SGHTA, CDR2 FQGNSA. DNA of the CDR3: TGTGCCAGCAGCCACGGACAGGGCACAGATACGCAGTATTTT. This codes for CASSHGQGTDTQYF.

This clone is a singleton in its sample. V and J are TRBV10-1 and TRBJ2-2; perhaps TRBD1 as D (5 bases). The CDR3 loop spans 19 amino acids. V shed 0 bases and J shed 0 bases, with 17 bases lying between them. The germline CDR1 and CDR2 sequences are WNHNN and SYGVQD (reference sequence). In nucleotides, the CDR3 is TGCGCCAGCAGTGAGTCACTAAAGGATTGGACACCGAACACCGGGGAGCTGTTTTTT. Translated: CASSESLKDWTPNTGELFF.